The source of this T cell receptor (beta chain) is a study of cytomegalovirus exposure and HLA in healthy donors (dated by TCRdb to about 2017). Background for the entire study: According to an earlier analysis of a few hundred of the donors, about 179 million T cells yielded roughly 110 million unique TCR beta sequences and less than 300 Gb of sequence data. Approximately 300 gigabases of sequencing data and 70 million to 100 million unique TCR sequences made up an early release that covered several hundred HLA-typed donors. Besides the first cohort of around 700 subjects, a separate validation cohort made up of roughly 120 different subjects was used. To decide whether each TCR beta V gene segment behaved as functional or pseudogenic, an earlier analysis of some 600 of the donors relied on high-throughput TCR beta sequencing. To predict cytomegalovirus infection status, the study brought together high-throughput TCR immunosequencing, statistical association of individual TCRs with disease status, and machine learning. Across some 400 genotyped donors of the cohort, an average of roughly 230,000 unique TCR beta nucleotide sequences per donor were sequenced, and 15% to 20% of those sequences were non-productive. Both class I and class II loci were covered by HLA typing, at four-digit resolution. The T cell repertoires of under 750 subjects were profiled by immunosequencing and related to cytomegalovirus serostatus. Donor age, sex, ethnicity and CMV serostatus were compiled together with the repertoire data. Of the roughly 400 genotyped donors, approximately 82% fell in the genetic ancestry cluster associated with self-reported Caucasian donors. To study patterns of TCR occurrence, a later analysis re-analyzed previously published TCR beta repertoires from 700 or so donors and added high-resolution HLA genotyping. Roughly five DR-DQ haplotypes were handled as single units for association and clustering, since linkage in the cohort was strong. Rather than drawing on any new phenotypic data, the later analysis identified candidate immune exposures from TCR beta sequences and the way those sequences occurred across donors. All discovery cohort repertoires had been generated on a single sequencing platform. A later genetic analysis took genome-wide SNP genotypes for about 55% of the roughly 700 donors and used that subset as a discovery cohort. The study aimed to test whether signatures of past pathogen exposure could be identified by cataloging public T cell receptors. The number of donors typed differed by locus, with roughly 620-630 for A, B, C, DRB1 and DQB1, approximately 500 for DQA1, approximately 580 for DPA1, and approximately 470 for DPB1.

In total, 500 to 700 healthy bone marrow donors made up the cohort. Cohort members were all nominally healthy when sampled, although unrecorded immune exposures were likely present. The donor was CMV seronegative and belonged to the group of approximately 320 seronegative cohort members. Every donor gave a peripheral blood sample, and the peripheral blood mononuclear cells from that sample were used for TCR beta sequencing. Genomic DNA extraction from the blood cell samples was performed with the Qiagen DNeasy Blood Extraction Kit. The CDR3, from cysteine to phenylalanine, totals 14 residues. The kept DNA is CDR3 alone, 42 bases in frame from the first base. V sheds 3 bases and J sheds 0 bases, leaving 8 bases between their ends. As encoded in the germline V gene, CDR1 is SGHDT while CDR2 is YYEEEE. Beyond this particular receptor, the publication reports: Compared with the approximately 670-donor mean, donors in an Asian-associated ancestry cluster had fewer N-insertions in productive TCRs, according to a later genetic analysis. A later analysis found that most CMV-associated TCR beta chains appeared HLA-restricted, with HLA associations seemingly driven largely by CMV exposure. A further reported finding was that TCR beta sequences accurately predicted the HLA-A and HLA-B alleles for most subjects in the first cohort. The presence/absence analyses assumed that sequencing depth was roughly uniform across donors, and that assumption may not be true. CMV serostatus was the only immune exposure information available for the cohort. The study listed 150 to 200 TCR beta chains as associated with cytomegalovirus. A cluster of highly shared sequence variants was judged likely to represent a technical artifact of the sequencing pipeline. According to a later analysis, parvovirus B19, influenza, CMV and Epstein-Barr virus appeared linked to several top co-occurrence clusters. While some public TCRs were present in many individuals, most TCR sequences turned up only very rarely across donors. In a later analysis, the rate of TCR association differed among HLA loci, with DRB1 alleles having the most associated TCRs and HLA-C alleles having the fewest. At a false discovery rate of 0.05, a later analysis linked some 17,000 TCR beta sequences to specific HLA alleles. A later analysis found that HLA-associated TCR beta chains were more clonally expanded and had lower generation probabilities than equally common non-associated chains. Linkage disequilibrium might explain the correlated functional status among segregating V segments, but an unknown experimental factor could not be ruled out. In this cohort, only TCR beta chains were sequenced, and detectable features were limited by the absence of alpha or paired-chain data. Because HLA typing was missing for some donors at each locus, association tests included only the typed subset. When HLA alleles, especially DR and DQ, strongly co-occurred, attributing TCR associations to individual alleles was difficult. In vitro tests confirmed that a few of the cytomegalovirus-associated TCR beta chains recognize cytomegalovirus antigens. In both the original and validation cohorts, the classifier was reported to diagnose cytomegalovirus status with high specificity and sensitivity. In a later genetic analysis, a missense DCLRE1C variant was associated with V-gene and J-gene trimming of TCR beta chains, and the association was replicated in an independent cohort. The authors suggested that the approach could potentially be generalized to other disease states and immunological phenotypes. The 87-base-pair reads could not distinguish some IMGT-functional V segments, including TRBV6-2 and TRBV6-3, so those segments were excluded. The earlier analysis of almost 600 of the donors excluded 15 to 20 rarely observed V segments, including chromosome 9 orphons, because counts were too low. In an earlier analysis of some 540 of the donors, most TCR beta V segments appeared in productive rearrangements about 87% or about 30% of the time, broadly matching IMGT annotations.

About this clone itself: Its antigen is currently not known. Base qualities are not provided; no much larger clone lies one nucleotide away.

The library was made by the immunoSEQ multiplex PCR assay. For the multiplex PCR, a mixture combining 60 forward primers for TCR Vbeta segments and 13 reverse primers for TCR Jbeta segments was used. Amplification of the CDR3 region of rearranged TCR beta genes was performed with a multiplex PCR assay on genomic DNA. The Illumina HiSeq System was used to sequence the amplified TCR beta libraries as 87-base-pair reads. In the original analysis: A later analysis tallied roughly 78 million unique TCR beta chains across the 650 to 750 repertoires, and roughly 11 million of those chains were shared by two or more donors. Raw reads were error-corrected and collapsed into unique sequences by a nearest-neighbor algorithm in which closely related sequences were merged to remove PCR and sequencing errors. V, D and J gene segments were assigned by aligning CDR3 sequences to IMGT reference sequences. For a sequence to be retained, a match of at least six nucleotides was required to both a V gene segment and a J gene segment. Rearrangements were called productive when the CDR3 lacked stop codons and stayed in frame with V and J; all others were non-productive. CDR3 was defined by IMGT convention, running from the second conserved V-encoded cysteine to the conserved J-encoded phenylalanine. Sequences without an unambiguous match to a single V gene segment were excluded from the earlier analysis of about 640 of the donors. An earlier analysis of some 500 of the donors classified V segments as functional when productive rearrangements were above 56.7% and as segregating when the standard deviation between donors was above 5%. A statistical classification framework was built to diagnose cytomegalovirus status from the catalog of TCR beta chain sequences. A later analysis assigned V and J genes by comparing TCR nucleotide sequences with IMGT/GENE-DB human TR gene sequences. In a later analysis, CDR3 sequences and most-parsimonious VDJ recombination scenarios were assigned using the TCRdist pipeline. A later analysis defined each TCR beta chain by its CDR3 amino acid sequence plus V-gene family, and excluded reads lacking a unique V-gene family. To address suspected cross-contamination and a sequencing artifact, a later analysis removed several hundred highly shared, low-generation-probability nucleotide sequences. For each public chain, a later analysis derived a clonal expansion index from normalized ranks of inferred template counts within each repertoire. In a later analysis, generation probabilities were computed using a VDJ recombination model fitted to out-of-frame rearrangements, and the results were checked against IGoR. In a later analysis, TCR-TCR, TCR-HLA and TCR-CMV co-occurrence was scored with hypergeometric tests, and a repertoire-size bias correction was applied to TCR pairs. A later analysis estimated false discovery rates by permuting HLA or CMV assignments 20 times. In a later analysis, co-occurring TCRs were grouped using DBSCAN, and TCRdist sequence similarity was added for clustering within HLA-allele-positive subsets. Repertoires with fewer than 30,000 or more than 120,000 public chains were left out of co-occurrence clustering, as were a handful of repertoires with anomalous nucleotide sharing. Held by TCRdb, this immuneACCESS table contains in-frame sequences only and omits some clones. Under half of the omission traces to an unresolved V gene where checked; the cause of the rest is unknown. The DNA was the basis for D and trimming; V, J and clone size are from that table. The sample records under 250,000 clones, around 73% of which are singletons. Clones ranked in the top ten supply 3.5% to 4% of the sample.

The source is a male donor in good health and CMV-seronegative. The sequencing sample was made of PBMCs. This chain joins TRBV5-6 to TRBJ2-3; the D gene cannot be resolved reliably. The nucleotide sequence is TGTGCCAGCAGCTCAGTACCTAGCACAGATACGCAGTATTTT. This gives the protein CASSSVPSTDTQYF.